The 23 T cell receptor beta chains reported below all come from one sample, sequenced in a study of T cell repertoires in cytomegalovirus infection. TCRdb re-called the reads through MiXCR, storing one row per CDR3 protein. Of hundreds of thousands of distinct CDR3 sequences in the sample, 20% to 25% are singletons; the top ten hold 6.5% to 10%. The sample taken for sequencing was CD8+ T cells from PBMCs. The receptors stem from a human donor in good health (CMV status not recorded). Some clones in this sample may be carry-over from other donors' samples.

This clonotype came up many times. The chain combines TRBV7-9 with TRBJ2-3; the D gene could be TRBD1 or TRBD2 (5 bases each). The CDR3 runs to 12 residues. V shed 6 bases and J shed 4 bases, with 8 bases lying between them. Looked up from germline, CDR1 is SEHNR and CDR2 is FQNEAQ (reference sequence). CDR3 sequence (DNA): TGTGCCAGCAGTCGGGGACCAGATACGCAGTATTTT. Translated, it gives CASSRGPDTQYF.

For this clonotype: A single base separates this from a much larger clone, so it may be a read error. No conserved phenylalanine or tryptophan is present at the end of the CDR3, so a read error is the likely explanation. J is TRBJ2-2 and V is TRBV7-8; D is unresolved. Germline V CDR1 and CDR2: SGHVS, FQNEAQ. This CDR3 has 13 residues. The germline V and J ends were trimmed by 6 bases and 5 bases, with 10 bases remaining between them. CDR3: CASSSTVTGELFY. The CDR3 nucleotides read TGTGCCAGCAGTTCTACAGTAACCGGGGAGCTGTTTTAT.

This clonotype was detected ten times or more. The rearrangement joins TRBV7-9 to TRBJ2-5; no clear D. Germline lookup yields CDR1 SEHNR and CDR2 FQNEAQ (reference sequence). The V gene lost 5 bases and the J gene lost 5 bases, with 15 bases spanning the gap. The CDR3 loop spans 14 amino acids. The DNA for the CDR3 is TGTGCCAGCAGCACCGATGACCCCTGGGAGACCCAGTACTTC. It translates to CASSTDDPWETQYF.

This clonotype was found many times. This sequence joins TRBV7-2 and TRBJ2-2, with 8 bases aligning to TRBD2. This CDR3 comprises 19 residues. V lost 2 bases to trimming and J lost 2 bases; unmatched junction nucleotides: 13. Germline-derived CDR1 and CDR2 are SGHTA and FQGNSA. The CDR3 loop reads CASSLTIGLAGKNTGELFF. DNA of the CDR3: TGTGCCAGCAGCTTAACGATCGGGCTAGCGGGTAAAAACACCGGGGAGCTGTTTTTT.

This clonotype was observed at least ten times. The V and J genes are TRBV7-2 and TRBJ2-2; D may be TRBD2 (6 bases). This CDR3 is 13 amino acids long. CDR1 and CDR2 from the germline V gene are SGHTA and FQGNSA. The V and J ends lost 4 bases and 6 bases respectively, with 9 bases between them. The CDR3 loop is CASSYGTPGELFF. The CDR3 bases are TGTGCCAGCAGCTATGGGACTCCCGGGGAGCTGTTTTTT. Supplemented by reference TRBV7-2 and TRBJ2-2, the full variable domain reads GAGVSQSPSNKVTEKGKDVELRCDPISGHTALYWYRQSLGQGLEFLIYFQGNSAPDKSGLPSDRFSAERTGGSVSTLTIQRTQQEDSAVYLCASSYGTPGELFFGEGSRLTVL.

V is TRBV28 and J is TRBJ2-3; D uncertain. The V end lost 6 bases, the J end lost 8 bases, and 15 bases lay between the germline ends. Germline CDR1 reads MDHEN; CDR2 reads SYDVKM. This CDR3 has 13 amino acids. Written as DNA, the CDR3 is TGTGCCAGCAGCCCGCACCCCGGCGTTACGCAGTATTTT. It translates to CASSPHPGVTQYF.

Only a few counts were recorded for this clonotype. The chain recombines TRBV29-1 with TRBJ2-1, with D possibly being TRBD2 (7 bases). The CDR3 contains 15 residues. Per the germline V gene, CDR1 is SQVTM and CDR2 is ANQGSEA. V was pared by 7 bases and J by 3 bases, with 19 bases between. CDR3: CSATFRGGSYNEQFF. The CDR3 DNA sequence: TGCAGCGCGACCTTTAGGGGGGGGAGCTACAATGAGCAGTTCTTC.

This rearrangement joins TRBV10-3 to TRBJ2-7; 11 nucleotides match TRBD1. The CDR3 runs to 15 residues. V shed 5 bases and J 3 bases; nucleotides not matched to a gene: 6. The germline V gene has CDR1 ENHRY and CDR2 SYGVKD. CDR3 amino acids: CAISRWDRGSYEQYF. The CDR3 DNA reads as TGTGCCATCAGTAGATGGGACAGGGGGAGCTACGAGCAGTACTTC.

The J gene is TRBJ2-7, the V gene TRBV6-1, with 8 positions matching TRBD1. The ends lost 6 bases at V and 4 bases at J; junction bases unmatched: 8. Germline V CDR1 and CDR2: MNHNS, SASEGT. There are 14 residues in the CDR3. The CDR3 is CASRTPGQAYEQYF. The CDR3, as DNA: TGTGCCAGCAGGACCCCGGGACAGGCTTACGAGCAGTACTTC.

This clonotype was recorded at least ten times. V and J are TRBV7-2 and TRBJ2-7, with 7 positions matching TRBD1. Trimming removed 3 bases from V and 0 bases from J; junction bases left unmatched: 8. CDR3 length: 16 residues. The germline V gene encodes CDR1 SGHTA and CDR2 FQGNSA. The CDR3 loop is CASSFYSGTVSYEQYF. CDR3 DNA sequence: TGTGCCAGCAGCTTCTACTCCGGGACAGTCTCCTACGAGCAGTACTTC.

This clonotype was detected a few times. The chain is built from TRBV29-1 and TRBJ2-2; no definite D call. The CDR3 sequence is 17 residues long. V dropped 1 base and J dropped 7 bases, with 22 bases sitting between them. Germline lookup yields CDR1 SQVTM and CDR2 ANQGSEA. The CDR3 here is CSVEVLENQLRVGELFF. CDR3 nucleotide sequence: TGCAGCGTTGAAGTTCTTGAGAACCAACTAAGGGTCGGGGAGCTGTTTTTT.

J is TRBJ2-5 and V is TRBV14; TRBD1 or TRBD2 may be the D gene (6 bases each). V dropped 3 bases and J dropped 5 bases, with 19 bases sitting between them. This CDR3 has 16 residues. Germline assignment: CDR1 SGHDN and CDR2 FVKESK. CDR3 nucleotides: TGTGCCAGCAGCCATCGGGACACCGCAGGAGGGGAGACCCAGTACTTC. Its protein is CASSHRDTAGGETQYF.

This clonotype has just a few counts. The chain has TRBV20-1 and TRBJ2-7; D uncertain. Looked up from germline, CDR1 is DFQATT and CDR2 is SNEGSKA (reference sequence). The germline V and J ends were trimmed by 0 bases and 3 bases, with 12 bases remaining between them. CDR3 length: 14 amino acids. In DNA form, the CDR3 reads TGCAGTGCTAGAGATCCGGCGAAAGACTACGAGCAGTACGTC. It codes for CSARDPAKDYEQYV.

The chain uses TRBV20-1 and TRBJ2-7, with D possibly being TRBD1 or TRBD2 (5 bases each). Between the trimmed V and J ends, which lost 3 bases and 3 bases, there was a span of 9 bases. The CDR3 spans 12 residues. The germline V gene has CDR1 DFQATT and CDR2 SNEGSKA (reference sequence). DNA for the CDR3: TGCAGTGCTAGGAGGGACGACTACGAGCAGTACGTC. Translation: CSARRDDYEQYV.

This chain connects TRBV12-3 or TRBV12-4 to TRBJ1-5; D perhaps matches TRBD1 (5 bases). V was clipped by 4 bases and J by 0 bases, with 10 bases between them. The CDR3 extends over 15 amino acids. In nucleotides, the CDR3 is TGTGCCAGCAGTTCCCCGGGGGATAGCAATCAGCCCCAGCATTTT. Its translation is CASSSPGDSNQPQHF.

This clonotype showed up many times. The chain is built from TRBV24-1 and TRBJ2-2, with D uncertain. Trimming left V 4 bases short and J 1 base short, with 9 bases between. The germline V gene has CDR1 KGHDR and CDR2 SFDVKD. CDR3 length: 15 amino acids. The CDR3 sequence: CATSDPQKNTGELFF. CDR3 DNA: TGTGCCACCAGTGACCCCCAGAAGAACACCGGGGAGCTGTTTTTT.

This clonotype was counted a single time. A much larger clone is a single base away; this may be a read error. The chain uses TRBV28 and TRBJ2-5, with 9 bases aligning to TRBD1. Losses at the gene ends were 0 bases for V and 5 bases for J; bases not matched to a gene: 7. The germline V gene encodes CDR1 MDHEN and CDR2 SYDVKM. This CDR3 comprises 16 residues. CDR3 residues: CASSLWGTGRHETQYF. Written as DNA, the CDR3 is TGTGCCAGCAGTTTATGGGGGACAGGGCGACACGAGACCCAGTACTTC.

This clonotype has a count of ten or more. The chain has TRBV6-1 and TRBJ2-7; the match to TRBD1 covers 7 bases. Trimming at V came to 5 bases and at J to 2 bases, leaving 9 bases not matched to a gene. Germline V gives CDR1 MNHNS, CDR2 SASEGT. The CDR3 runs to 15 residues. In DNA form, the CDR3 reads TGTGCCAGCAGTTATTCCGGGACAGCAACCTACGAGCAGTACTTC. It translates to CASSYSGTATYEQYF.

The V gene is TRBV7-9, the J gene TRBJ2-5; 10 bases fit TRBD1. Germline V gene lookup returns CDR1 SEHNR and CDR2 FQNEAQ (reference sequence). This CDR3 region has 15 residues. The trim removed 7 bases at V and 2 bases at J, leaving 7 bases unmatched. CDR3 sequence reads: CASIVRDRGQETQYF. CDR3 DNA: TGTGCCAGCATAGTCCGGGACAGGGGACAAGAGACCCAGTACTTC. The full variable domain, its missing parts supplied by reference TRBV7-9 and TRBJ2-5, is DTGVSQNPRHKITKRGQNVTFRCDPISEHNRLYWYRQTLGQGPEFLTYFQNEAQLEKSRLLSDRFSAERPKGSFSTLEIQRTEQGDSAMYLCASIVRDRGQETQYFGPGTRLLVL.

This chain links TRBV3-1 with TRBJ1-6, with 9 bases identical to TRBD1. CDR1 LGHDT and CDR2 YNNKEL come from the germline V gene (reference sequence). The CDR3 runs to 14 residues. The V gene end was trimmed by 1 base and the J gene end by 13 bases; junction bases not matched to a gene: 5. The CDR3 is CASSQGQGVTPLHF. In DNA form, the CDR3 reads TGTGCCAGCAGCCAAGGACAGGGGGTAACGCCCCTCCACTTT.

J is TRBJ1-3 and V is TRBV28; the D gene is possibly TRBD1 (5 bases). Trimming pared 5 bases from V and 0 bases from J, leaving 8 bases between. The CDR3 length is 14 residues. Germline-derived CDR1 and CDR2 are MDHEN and SYDVKM. For the CDR3, the DNA is TGTGCCAGCAGTCCAGGGTACTCTGGAAACACCATATATTTT. It encodes CASSPGYSGNTIYF.

The chain uses TRBV20-1 and TRBJ1-1, with D hard to call. V gave up 7 bases and J gave up 4 bases, with 10 bases separating them. This CDR3 is 11 amino acids long. Germline V gives CDR1 DFQATT, CDR2 SNEGSKA (reference sequence). The CDR3 DNA is TGCAGTGGGGGAAGGACCACTGAAGCTTTCTTT. This gives the protein CSGGRTTEAFF.

This chain links TRBV5-5 with TRBJ2-4; D may correspond to TRBD1 or TRBD2 (5 bases each). CDR3 length equals 13 residues. V dropped 4 bases and J dropped 4 bases, with 9 bases sitting between them. CDR1 is SGHKS, CDR2 YYEKEE, per germline (reference sequence). CDR3 sequence: CASSRDDKNIQYF. CDR3 in DNA: TGTGCCAGCAGCAGGGACGATAAAAACATTCAGTACTTC.